This T cell receptor beta chain was sequenced during a study of control samples from healthy donors and cancer patients. This table comes from immunoSEQ multiplex PCR, and its TCRdb copy is limited to in-frame clones, with some not included. The sample contains 84,000 or so clones, roughly 91% of which appear only once. The receptor's source is a young man in good health. The sample taken for sequencing was blood.

The CDR3 sequence is CASSLEQGDNEQFF. The CDR3 DNA reads TGCGCCAGCAGCTTGGAACAGGGCGACAATGAGCAGTTCTTC. The chain employs TRBV5-1 and TRBJ2-1, with D possibly matching TRBD1 (6 bases). The germline V and J ends were trimmed by 0 bases and 5 bases, with 9 bases remaining between them. The CDR3 is 14 residues long. Germline values: CDR1 SGHRS, CDR2 YFSETQ.